This T cell receptor (beta chain) was found in a study of siplizumab effects on memory and regulatory T cells. Overall study results and limits: Researchers could map only a minor fraction of alloreactive clones to unstimulated subsets. Proliferating Tregs from siplizumab cultures lacked functional confirmation of suppression. In unstimulated cells, naive T cells appeared more diverse than memory T cells and seemed major alloresponse contributors.

On this clone: Its antigen is still unknown.

It was 85,000 to 100,000 TCR templates that were assayed per sample. Profiling relied on immunoSEQ multiplex PCR, and the TCRdb table lists in-frame clones only, not all of them. The sample holds 55,000 to 80,000 clones; 79% are singletons and the top ten take less than 0.55%. Sample: memory CD4+ T cells sorted from blood. The source of this sequence is a human donor in good health.

The CDR3 DNA follows: TGTGCCAGCCTAAAGTCCAGGGGTAGCTACGAGCAGTACTTC. Its protein is CASLKSRGSYEQYF. The chain is built from TRBV2 and TRBJ2-7; tentative D call: TRBD1 (6 bases). CDR1 is SNHLY and CDR2 is FYNNEI in the germline V gene. The germline V and J ends were trimmed by 8 bases and 3 bases, with 17 bases remaining between them. This CDR3 region has 14 residues. The complete variable domain, with remaining parts taken from reference TRBV2 and TRBJ2-7, reads EPEVTQTPSHQVTQMGQEVILRCVPISNHLYFYWYRQILGQKVEFLVSFYNNEISEKSEIFDDQFSVERPDGSNFTLKIRSTKLEDSAMYFCASLKSRGSYEQYFGPGTRLTVT.